This T cell receptor (beta chain) was documented in a study of blood T cells in healthy people across ages (dated by TCRdb to between 2015 and 2016). Context from the whole study: In model experiments, template switching captured roughly one uniquely barcoded TCR beta cDNA molecule for every two T cells. The study measured age-related changes in TCR beta repertoire diversity using deep sequencing normalized with unique cDNA molecular identifiers. The donors were divided into four age groups: young (average about 16 years), middle-aged (almost 40), aged (62) and long-lived (around 80). To avoid experimental bias, donors of different ages were distributed randomly across sequencing lanes. The study analyzed two additional independent replicas of 1 million unique cDNA reads from the same blood draw for two donors, one aged 18 to 29 and one aged 80 or older.

Donors were a few dozen systemically healthy Caucasian individuals from Russia aged roughly 6 to 95 years. Around 9.9 milliliters of peripheral blood were collected from each donor into EDTA-treated Vacutainer tubes. Ficoll-Paque density-gradient centrifugation was used to isolate PBMCs, with at least 6 million per sample. Trizol reagent was used to extract total RNA from the PBMCs, yielding at least 6 micrograms per sample. For every donor, flow cytometry on a PBMC aliquot measured the percentage of naive CD45RAhigh/CD27high T cells. What the authors observed across the whole study: A strong correlation was found between observed TCR beta diversity and the percentage of naive T cells measured by flow cytometry. Total diversity estimates from one million sequenced T cells were considered lower bounds and underestimates. Conclusive comparison of naive and antigen-experienced compartments was prevented by the profiling of bulk unsorted PBMCs. Observed TCR beta diversity per million T cells fell roughly linearly with age, and a significant reduction was already apparent by age around 40. Because donor CMV infection status was unknown, age-related changes in expanded clonotypes were potentially confounded. Compared with the aged group, the long-lived group had more naive CD4+ T cells, fewer expanded clones and increased TCR diversity, a pattern suggesting age selection.

A note on this clonotype: Its target antigen remains unknown. The sample holds no much larger clone one base away, and base qualities are not on file.

Taken from cysteine to phenylalanine, the CDR3 has 15 residues. Solely the CDR3 DNA is kept, with 45 bases framed from the first base. As encoded in the germline V gene (reference sequence), CDR1 is SEHNR while CDR2 is FQNEAQ. The method was 5' RACE. Sequencing was performed on an Illumina HiSeq 2500. The second PCR ran for roughly 7 to 12 cycles and used a J-beta primer mix along with a sample-barcoded 5' primer. A unique molecular identifier was introduced onto each TCR beta cDNA molecule by a template-switch 5' adaptor carrying 12 random nucleotides. Each sample yielded at least 3 million CDR3-containing paired-end reads. The Mint cDNA synthesis kit, primed by a TRBC-specific oligonucleotide, was used to synthesize first-strand cDNA from all RNA. Following uracil-DNA glycosylase treatment, all cDNA underwent a first 18-cycle PCR with the universal primers M1SS and BC2_uni_R. For the original study's pipeline: Normalization of each sample was performed by random selection of 1 million high-quality reads, each carrying a distinct molecular identifier. Reads sharing molecular identifiers were discarded rather than binned into consensus sequences. MiTCR, set to a Q25 quality threshold and the strictest error-elimination algorithm, was used for CDR3 identification, clonotype clustering and error correction. A nonparametric unseen species model with Euler transformation was used to estimate lower-bound total TCR beta diversity. TCRdb redid the processing of the public reads, applying fastp at Q25 and MiXCR, and retained in-frame beta chains. Each CDR3 protein appears once, grouped with its most common genes and DNA. TCRdb assigned the V and J calls; the authors' analysis was not used. This sample is represented by about 640,000 distinct CDR3 sequences; 58% of them were singletons. 30% to 45% of the sample comes from the top ten.

The chain joins TRBV7-9 to TRBJ2-1; D gene: possibly TRBD2, on 6 matching bases. The tail of the sequence fits TRBJ2-7 better, so the J call may be wrong. Sequenced material: blood. The sequence was collected from a man in his 60s in good health. The nucleotides read TGTGCCAGCAGTAGAGTGTTAGGAGGGTACAATGAGCAGTACTTC. It is translated as CASSRVLGGYNEQYF.